A selection of T cell receptor beta chains follows, all from one sample in a study of shared clonotypes between healthy human individuals. Profiling relied on immunoSEQ multiplex PCR, and the TCRdb table lists in-frame clones only, not all of them. Here the sample spans nearly 750,000 clones, around 77% being singletons. Sequenced: memory CD4+ T cells sorted from blood. All receptors derive from a woman in her thirties in good health. CDR3s include the opening cysteine and the closing phenylalanine or tryptophan. Fields, in order: J gene, clone size, D gene, V gene, CDR3 protein, CDR3 DNA. The D gene is left open where the match is weak. Rows give clone size only sometimes, using once, few, many, or a class for an expanded clone.

TRBJ2-7,.,TRBD2,TRBV5-1,CASSYSGGSYEQYF,TGCGCCAGCAGCTACAGCGGGGGCTCCTACGAGCAGTACTTC
TRBJ1-1,few,TRBD1,TRBV6-1,CASTATGGTEAFF,TGTGCCAGCACGGCGACAGGGGGCACTGAAGCTTTCTTT
TRBJ1-1,.,.,TRBV6-5,CASSYDQGNTEAFF,TGTGCCAGCAGTTATGATCAAGGGAACACTGAAGCTTTCTTT
TRBJ2-2,.,TRBD2,TRBV11-2,CASSSSGTITGELFF,TGTGCCAGCAGCTCCTCCGGGACTATAACCGGGGAGCTGTTTTTT
TRBJ1-1,.,.,TRBV6-1,CASTQKQNPQTEAFF,TGTGCCAGCACCCAGAAACAAAACCCCCAAACTGAAGCTTTCTTT
TRBJ2-3,.,TRBD2,TRBV4-1,CASSQREGQPQYF,TGCGCCAGCAGCCAGAGGGAGGGTCAGCCCCAGTATTTT
TRBJ1-2,.,.,TRBV2,CASSEGINYGYTF,TGTGCCAGCAGTGAGGGCATCAACTATGGCTACACCTTC
TRBJ2-1,.,TRBD2,TRBV28,CASSSYGLAPYNEQFF,TGTGCCAGCAGTTCTTACGGACTAGCGCCGTACAATGAGCAGTTCTTC
TRBJ1-1,.,.,TRBV27,CASWGRRNTEAFF,TGTGCCAGTTGGGGCCGGAGGAACACTGAAGCTTTCTTT
TRBJ1-2,.,.,TRBV9,CASSGKGGSLFDGYTF,TGTGCCAGCAGCGGAAAGGGGGGATCTCTTTTTGATGGCTACACCTTC
TRBJ2-1,.,.,TRBV28,CASSSSHNEQFF,TGTGCCAGCAGTTCCTCCCACAATGAGCAGTTCTTC
TRBJ2-7,few,TRBD2,TRBV5-1,CASSLRVSSGSSYEQYF,TGCGCCAGCAGCTTGCGTGTATCTAGCGGTAGCTCCTACGAGCAGTACTTC
TRBJ2-1,few,TRBD2,TRBV19,CASSILTSGRFYNEQFF,TGTGCCAGTAGTATTCTGACTAGCGGGAGGTTTTACAATGAGCAGTTCTTC
TRBJ2-5,few,.,TRBV18,CASSPPPRETQYF,TGTGCCAGCTCACCACCACCGAGGGAGACCCAGTACTTC
TRBJ1-3,few,.,TRBV7-2,CASRGTNGNTIYF,TGTGCCAGCAGAGGGACGAACGGAAACACCATATATTTT
TRBJ2-2,.,TRBD1,TRBV19,CASGVTGGNGELFF,TGTGCCAGTGGAGTAACAGGGGGCAACGGGGAGCTGTTTTTT
TRBJ2-2,.,.,TRBV6-5,CASSYSGGRTGELFF,TGTGCCAGCAGTTACTCGGGGGGTCGCACCGGGGAGCTGTTTTTT
TRBJ1-4,.,.,TRBV6-6,CASREGGNEKLFF,TGTGCCAGCAGGGAAGGTGGGAATGAAAAACTGTTTTTT
TRBJ1-2,.,TRBD1,TRBV2,CASSPRGSGGYGYTF,TGTGCCAGCAGTCCGCGGGGGTCAGGGGGCTATGGCTACACCTTC
TRBJ1-5,.,.,TRBV10-3,CAISDSQGRTQPQHF,TGTGCCATCAGTGATTCGCAGGGTAGGACTCAGCCCCAGCATTTT
TRBJ2-2,.,TRBD1,TRBV30,CARTGSNTGELFF,TGTGCCCGGACAGGGTCGAACACCGGGGAGCTGTTTTTT
TRBJ2-5,.,.,TRBV6-1,CASSELGSGTQYF,TGTGCCAGCAGTGAACTGGGGTCGGGGACCCAGTACTTC
TRBJ2-5,.,.,TRBV19,CASSMRAPGEETQYF,TGTGCCAGTAGTATGAGAGCCCCGGGGGAAGAGACCCAGTACTTC
TRBJ2-7,many,.,TRBV4-2,CASSQVGAAYEQYF,TGTGCCAGCAGCCAAGTAGGGGCAGCCTACGAGCAGTACTTC
TRBJ1-1,few,.,TRBV7-9,CASGRGDTEAFF,TGTGCCAGCGGTCGGGGGGACACTGAAGCTTTCTTT
TRBJ2-1,.,.,TRBV2,CASSDQKYNEQFF,TGTGCCAGCAGTGACCAGAAATACAATGAGCAGTTCTTC
TRBJ2-1,few,.,TRBV5-6,CASSLLGREQFF,TGTGCCAGCAGCTTGTTGGGGAGGGAGCAGTTCTTC
TRBJ2-1,.,.,TRBV11-2,CASRAVNEQFF,TGTGCCAGCAGGGCCGTGAATGAGCAGTTCTTC
TRBJ1-2,.,.,TRBV4-2,CASSQGNYGYTF,TGTGCCAGCAGCCAGGGGAACTATGGCTACACCTTC
TRBJ1-5,.,.,TRBV6-1,CASSEAQGKHQPQHF,TGTGCCAGCAGTGAAGCGCAGGGCAAACATCAGCCCCAGCATTTT
TRBJ2-5,.,TRBD1,TRBV28,CASTSRDRGLETQYF,TGTGCCAGCACCTCGAGGGACAGGGGGCTAGAGACCCAGTACTTC
TRBJ1-1,.,.,TRBV28,CASSLKFQATNTEAFF,TGTGCCAGCAGTTTAAAATTCCAAGCGACGAACACTGAAGCTTTCTTT
TRBJ2-2,few,.,TRBV5-1,CASSLLPGVDTGELFF,TGCGCCAGCAGCTTGCTGCCCGGGGTGGACACCGGGGAGCTGTTTTTT
TRBJ2-2,.,.,TRBV6-1,CAGRSVADGELFF,TGTGCCGGCCGTAGCGTGGCGGACGGGGAGCTGTTTTTT
TRBJ2-7,many,.,TRBV6-1,CASRLYAGQNYEQYF,TGTGCCAGCAGACTGTACGCGGGACAGAACTACGAGCAGTACTTC
TRBJ2-7,.,.,TRBV2,CASIRLMGEQYF,TGTGCCAGCATCCGACTGATGGGCGAGCAGTACTTC
TRBJ1-1,many,TRBD1,TRBV30,CALVRGQVWQYTEAFF,TGTGCCCTGGTACGTGGACAGGTTTGGCAGTACACTGAAGCTTTCTTT
TRBJ2-7,once,TRBD1,TRBV28,CASKEYTGQGGYEQYF,TGTGCCAGCAAAGAATATACGGGACAGGGAGGATACGAGCAGTACTTC
TRBJ2-7,.,.,TRBV6-6,CASSPVGEGLGEQYF,TGTGCCAGCAGTCCCGTGGGCGAAGGCTTAGGCGAGCAGTACTTC
TRBJ2-2,.,.,TRBV4-1,CASSPIVRRNTGELFF,TGCGCCAGCAGCCCAATAGTTAGGCGGAACACCGGGGAGCTGTTTTTT
TRBJ2-7,.,TRBD2,TRBV27,CASSSRTSGGNPSSYEQYF,TGTGCCAGCAGTTCCCGGACTAGCGGGGGGAACCCCAGCTCCTACGAGCAGTACTTC
TRBJ2-7,few,TRBD2,TRBV10-1,CASSDLAGPYEQYF,TGCGCCAGCAGTGACCTAGCGGGACCTTACGAGCAGTACTTC
TRBJ1-4,once,.,TRBV28,CASTRVLNEKLFF,TGTGCCAGCACCCGGGTCCTTAATGAAAAACTGTTTTTT
TRBJ2-7,.,.,TRBV5-6,CASWTLNIGRSYF,TGTGCCAGTTGGACCCTTAACATCGGAAGGTCGTACTTC
TRBJ2-7,once,.,TRBV5-5,CASSHTGYPNSYEQYF,TGTGCCAGCAGTCATACAGGGTACCCTAATTCCTACGAGCAGTACTTC
TRBJ1-4,few,.,TRBV5-4,CASSLGGADEKLFF,TGTGCCAGCAGCCTCGGCGGGGCGGATGAAAAACTGTTTTTT
TRBJ1-2,.,.,TRBV5-5,CASSLRTGQYTF,TGTGCCAGCAGCTTGAGAACCGGACAGTACACCTTC
TRBJ2-1,.,TRBD2,TRBV7-9,CASSGKWTSGSNEQFF,TGTGCCAGCAGCGGAAAGTGGACTAGCGGGAGCAATGAGCAGTTCTTC